Listed below are T cell receptor beta chains from one sample, sequenced in a study of cytomegalovirus exposure and HLA in healthy donors. Profiled with immunoSEQ multiplex PCR; TCRdb holds only in-frame clones, not every one. This sample has some 190,000 clones, with more than 75% found just once. Sequenced material: PBMCs. The receptor source for this set is a man aged 40-49 years in good health and CMV-seropositive. Both conserved end residues are part of each CDR3. A D gene is named only where the DNA matches it firmly. Clone size is shown for a subset of rows, as once, few, many or a class of expanded clone.

length: 17; V: TRBV5-1; D: -; J: TRBJ1-1; size: -; DNA: TGCGCCAGCAGCTTGCAACTTAGGGGGAAAACGAACACTGAAGCTTTCTTT; CDR3: CASSLQLRGKTNTEAFF
length: 14; V: TRBV5-4; D: TRBD1; J: TRBJ1-3; size: -; DNA: TGTGCCAGCAGCCAACAGGGGACTGGAAACACCATATATTTT; CDR3: CASSQQGTGNTIYF
length: 15; V: TRBV19; D: -; J: TRBJ2-6; size: -; DNA: TGTGCCAGTAGTATTGGGGGGAGCGGGGCCAACGTCCTGACTTTC; CDR3: CASSIGGSGANVLTF
length: 16; V: TRBV5-4; D: -; J: TRBJ1-6; size: -; DNA: TGTGCCAGCAGCCTCGGAATACAGCAAGATAATTCACCCCTCCACTTT; CDR3: CASSLGIQQDNSPLHF
length: 15; V: TRBV7-3; D: -; J: TRBJ1-3; size: -; DNA: TGTGCCAGCAGCTCCGGGAGCCCGGCAGGAAACACCATATATTTT; CDR3: CASSSGSPAGNTIYF
length: 13; V: TRBV6-4; D: -; J: TRBJ1-1; size: few; DNA: TGTGCCAGCAGTAGCGGGATGAACACTGAAGCTTTCTTT; CDR3: CASSSGMNTEAFF
length: 13; V: TRBV9; D: -; J: TRBJ1-1; size: few; DNA: TGTGCCAGCAGCGTAGGGGGCTTAGACGAAGCTTTCTTT; CDR3: CASSVGGLDEAFF
length: 15; V: TRBV7-9; D: TRBD1; J: TRBJ1-2; size: -; DNA: TGTGCCAGCAGCCTTGACAGGGGGGCTAACTATGGCTACACCTTC; CDR3: CASSLDRGANYGYTF
length: 16; V: TRBV18; D: -; J: TRBJ1-2; size: -; DNA: TGTGCCAGCTCGGAAATGGCAGGGCGAACTAACTATGGCTACACCTTC; CDR3: CASSEMAGRTNYGYTF
length: 15; V: TRBV11-3; D: -; J: TRBJ2-3; size: -; DNA: TGTGCCAGCAGCATCCGGGGGACGGCGGATCATACGCAGTATTTT; CDR3: CASSIRGTADHTQYF
length: 17; V: TRBV29-1; D: -; J: TRBJ1-1; size: -; DNA: TGCAGCGTGGATAACCGGGGGGGACCCGAATCGAACACTGAAGCTTTCTTT; CDR3: CSVDNRGGPESNTEAFF
length: 13; V: TRBV25-1; D: -; J: TRBJ2-5; size: -; DNA: TGTGCCAGCAGTAGGGAGGCTAGGGAGACCCAGTACTTC; CDR3: CASSREARETQYF
length: 20; V: TRBV9; D: TRBD2; J: TRBJ2-3; size: once; DNA: TGTGCCAGCAGCGCGGGGGGACTAGCGGGAGGTACAGCTAGCACAGATACGCAGTATTTT; CDR3: CASSAGGLAGGTASTDTQYF
length: 14; V: TRBV29-1; D: -; J: TRBJ2-7; size: -; DNA: TGCAGCGTTGCGCCGCGTGGGTTGCGAGGGGAGCAGTACTTC; CDR3: CSVAPRGLRGEQYF
length: 15; V: TRBV15; D: -; J: TRBJ1-5; size: few; DNA: TGTGCCACCAGCAGAGACAAGGGGTTCAATCAGCCCCAGCATTTT; CDR3: CATSRDKGFNQPQHF
length: 14; V: TRBV28; D: -; J: TRBJ2-7; size: -; DNA: TGTGCCAGCAGTCCCGGTTCCCCCGCCTACGAGCAGTACTTC; CDR3: CASSPGSPAYEQYF
length: 17; V: TRBV4-1; D: TRBD2; J: TRBJ2-1; size: -; DNA: TGCGCCAGCAGCCAGGTAATCTTAGCGGGTGTCTACAATGAGCAGTTCTTC; CDR3: CASSQVILAGVYNEQFF
length: 15; V: TRBV4-2; D: TRBD2; J: TRBJ2-7; size: once; DNA: TGTGCCAGCAGCCAAGTCAGCGGGAGCTCCTACGAGCAGTACTTC; CDR3: CASSQVSGSSYEQYF